This paragraph reports one T cell receptor (beta chain). The antigen it recognizes is unknown. No quality values exist for individual bases; no much larger clone is one base distant. This sample is drawn from a study of T cell responses to AZD1222 COVID-19 vaccine (dated by TCRdb to 2020 to 2023). Broadly, across the study: A total of 230 or so trial participants underwent TCR sequencing, of whom around 200 received two doses of AZD1222 and about 25 received two doses of the MenACWY control vaccine. Trial participants were enrolled by age into subgroups of 18-55, 56-69 and 70-plus years, and about 150, 27 and 61 TCR-sequenced participants, respectively, were included in these subgroups.

Points the paper makes about the study in general: CD4 TCRs associated with the vaccine covered the entire spike protein, and the dominant responses were in regions 160-218 and 743-854. After two AZD1222 doses, both the breadth and the depth of spike-specific TCRs were significantly higher than at day 0 and than in MenACWY recipients. Participants were mostly white British, with more females than males. The authors suggested clonal diversity may have been underestimated. The 56-69-year group was small, and its depth increase did not reach significance, likely because of low power. Conclusions about previously exposed vaccinees were limited because only six AZD1222 recipients were SARS-CoV-2 seropositive at baseline. Because no samples from the day 14 peak response were available, repertoires could be characterized only after the peak T cell response. Epitopes outside the regions mutated in the B.1.351 and B.1.1.7 variants were reportedly recognized by nearly half of the unique spike-specific TCRs.

The time point label for this specimen denotes: about 28 days (+/-7) after the second vaccine dose. AZD1222 recipients whose second dose came at about 4 weeks and those whose second dose came at about 12 weeks were combined into one group, since spike-specific TCR depth and breadth did not differ between the two schedules. Vaccinee samples were obtained from the UK trials COV001 and COV002, which included a single-blind randomized controlled phase 2/3 trial of AZD1222 (ChAdOx1 nCoV-19) in healthy adults. For TCRbeta chain sequencing, PBMC samples were collected from trial participants at day 0 and at day 28 after the second dose. The CDR3 regions of human TCRbeta chains were analyzed by immunosequencing. In the paper's pipeline: Repertoire TCRs were checked for matches against a reference library of SARS-CoV-2-specific TCRs that had been generated using the MIRA antigen-specificity platform. Breadth was defined as the fraction of unique TCRs that were SARS-CoV-2-associated, and depth was defined as the fraction of total T cells that were SARS-CoV-2-associated. Each spike-specific TCR was assigned to its reactive spike region and to a CD4 or CD8 class using the MIRA data. Log10-transformed breadth and depth values were compared by one-way ANOVA with Sidak's multiple comparisons tests. Not all clones reach the TCRdb copy of this immuneACCESS table, which keeps in-frame sequences only. Checked studies attribute under half of the gap to unresolved V genes and leave the rest unexplained. D and trimming were read from the DNA, whereas the V and J calls and clone size are those reported in that table. Within this sample are about 110,000 clones, with just over 90% of them counted one time only. The ten largest make up roughly 6.2% of the sample.

The germline V gene gives CDR1 as SGHVS and CDR2 as FNYEAQ. V has 2 bases trimmed and J has 10 bases trimmed; junction bases matching no gene number 10. There are 16 amino acids in the CDR3, from cysteine to phenylalanine inclusive. Only the CDR3 part of the read is kept: 48 bases, read in frame from the first base. The TCR comes from an adult who received the AZD1222 COVID-19 vaccine. Sequenced here: peripheral blood, sampled 28 days after the second AZD1222 dose. The chain was built from TRBV7-6 and TRBJ2-1; 11 middle bases align to TRBD2. The CDR3 is CASSLSVSGGAGEQFF. The nucleotides read TGTGCCAGCAGCTTAAGTGTTAGCGGGGGGGCTGGCGAGCAGTTCTTC. Beyond the CDR3, the reference TRBV7-6 and TRBJ2-1 genes provide the residues; the full variable domain reads: GAGVSQSPRYKVTKRGQDVALRCDPISGHVSLYWYRQALGQGPEFLTYFNYEAQQDKSGLPNDRFSAERPEGSISTLTIQRTEQRDSAMYRCASSLSVSGGAGEQFFGPGTRLTVL.